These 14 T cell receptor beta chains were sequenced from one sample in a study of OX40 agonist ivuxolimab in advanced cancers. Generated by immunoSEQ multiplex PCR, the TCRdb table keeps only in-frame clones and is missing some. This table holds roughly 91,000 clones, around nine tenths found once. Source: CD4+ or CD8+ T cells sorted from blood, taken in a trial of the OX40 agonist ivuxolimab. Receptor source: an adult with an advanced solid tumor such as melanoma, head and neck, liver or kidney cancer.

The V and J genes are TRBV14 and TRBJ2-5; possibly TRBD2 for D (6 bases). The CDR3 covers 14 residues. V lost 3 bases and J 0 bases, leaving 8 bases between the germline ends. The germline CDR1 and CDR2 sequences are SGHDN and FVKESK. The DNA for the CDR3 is TGTGCCAGCAGCCATCTAGCGTACCAAGAGACCCAGTACTTC. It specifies CASSHLAYQETQYF.

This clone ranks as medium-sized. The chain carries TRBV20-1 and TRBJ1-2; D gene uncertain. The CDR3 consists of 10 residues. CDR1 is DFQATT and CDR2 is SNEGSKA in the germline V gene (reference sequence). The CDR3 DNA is TGCGGACCTTGGAACTATGGCTACACCTTC. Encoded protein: CGPWNYGYTF.

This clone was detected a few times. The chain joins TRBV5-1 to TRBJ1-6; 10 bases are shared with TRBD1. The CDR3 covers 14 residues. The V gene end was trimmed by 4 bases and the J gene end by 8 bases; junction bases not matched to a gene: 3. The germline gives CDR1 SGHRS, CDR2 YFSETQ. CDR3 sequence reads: CASSVGTGDSPLHF. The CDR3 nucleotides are TGCGCCAGCAGCGTGGGGACAGGGGATTCACCCCTCCACTTT.

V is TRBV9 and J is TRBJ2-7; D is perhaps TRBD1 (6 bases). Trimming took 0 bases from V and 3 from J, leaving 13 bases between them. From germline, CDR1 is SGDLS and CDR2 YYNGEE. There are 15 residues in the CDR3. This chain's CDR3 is CASSVGQGHLYEQYF. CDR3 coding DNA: TGTGCCAGCAGCGTAGGGCAGGGACACCTCTACGAGCAGTACTTC.

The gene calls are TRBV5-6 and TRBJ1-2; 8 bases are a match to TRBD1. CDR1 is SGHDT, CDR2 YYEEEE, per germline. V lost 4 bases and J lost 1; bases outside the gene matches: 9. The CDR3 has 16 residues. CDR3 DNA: TGTGCCAGCAGCCCATTGGACAGGGATTTTAACTATGGCTACACCTTC. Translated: CASSPLDRDFNYGYTF.

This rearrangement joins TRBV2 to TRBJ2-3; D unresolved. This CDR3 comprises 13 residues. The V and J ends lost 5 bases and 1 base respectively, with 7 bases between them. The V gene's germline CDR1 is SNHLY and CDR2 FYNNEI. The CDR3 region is CASSSQGTDTQYF. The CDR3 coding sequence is TGTGCCAGCAGTTCCCAGGGCACAGATACGCAGTATTTT.

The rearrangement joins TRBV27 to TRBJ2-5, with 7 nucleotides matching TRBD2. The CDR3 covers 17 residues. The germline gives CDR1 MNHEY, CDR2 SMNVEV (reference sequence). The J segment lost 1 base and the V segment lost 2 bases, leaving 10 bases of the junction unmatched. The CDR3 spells CASSLRGWGGSQETQYF. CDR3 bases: TGTGCCAGCAGTTTACGCGGGTGGGGGGGATCCCAAGAGACCCAGTACTTC.

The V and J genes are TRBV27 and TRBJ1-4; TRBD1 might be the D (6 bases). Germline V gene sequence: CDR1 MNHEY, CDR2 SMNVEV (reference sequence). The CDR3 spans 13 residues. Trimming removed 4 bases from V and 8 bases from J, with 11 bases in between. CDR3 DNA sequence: TGTGCCAGCAGTTATCCGGGGGCAGAAAAACTGTTTTTT. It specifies CASSYPGAEKLFF.

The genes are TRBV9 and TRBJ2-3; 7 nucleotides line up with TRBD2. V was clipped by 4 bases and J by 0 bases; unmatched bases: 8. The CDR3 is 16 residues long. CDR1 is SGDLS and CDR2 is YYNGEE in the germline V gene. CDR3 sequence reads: CASSFQGLTSTDTQYF. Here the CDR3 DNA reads TGTGCCAGCAGCTTCCAGGGACTAACTAGCACAGATACGCAGTATTTT.

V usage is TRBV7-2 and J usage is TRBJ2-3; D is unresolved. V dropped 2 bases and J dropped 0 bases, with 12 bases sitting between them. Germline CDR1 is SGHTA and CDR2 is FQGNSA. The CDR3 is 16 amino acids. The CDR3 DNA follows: TGTGCCAGCAGCTTACAACTTTTGACTAGCACAGATACGCAGTATTTT. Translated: CASSLQLLTSTDTQYF.

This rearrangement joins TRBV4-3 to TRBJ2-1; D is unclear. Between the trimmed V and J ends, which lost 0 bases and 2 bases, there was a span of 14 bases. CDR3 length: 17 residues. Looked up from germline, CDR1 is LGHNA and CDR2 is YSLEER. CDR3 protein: CASSQDRSGLTYNEQFF. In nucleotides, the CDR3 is TGCGCCAGCAGCCAAGATCGGTCGGGCCTAACCTACAATGAGCAGTTCTTC.

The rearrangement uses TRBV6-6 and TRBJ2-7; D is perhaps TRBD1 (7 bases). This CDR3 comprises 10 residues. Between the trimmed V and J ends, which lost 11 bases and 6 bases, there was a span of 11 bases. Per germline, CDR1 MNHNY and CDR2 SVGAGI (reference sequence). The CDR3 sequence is CAARGVEQYF. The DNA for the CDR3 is TGTGCCGCCAGGGGGGTCGAGCAGTACTTC.

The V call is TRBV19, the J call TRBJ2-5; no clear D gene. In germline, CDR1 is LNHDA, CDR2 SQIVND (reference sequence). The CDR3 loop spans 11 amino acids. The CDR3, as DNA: TGTGGCACCCAGTGGGGAGAGACCCAGTACTTC. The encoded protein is CGTQWGETQYF.

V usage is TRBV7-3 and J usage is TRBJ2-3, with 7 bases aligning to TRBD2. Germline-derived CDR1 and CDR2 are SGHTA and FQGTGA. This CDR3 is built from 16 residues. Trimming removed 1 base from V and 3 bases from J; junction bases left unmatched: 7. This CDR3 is CASSLSGGGRTDTQYF. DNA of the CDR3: TGTGCCAGCAGCTTAAGCGGGGGAGGTAGGACAGATACGCAGTATTTT. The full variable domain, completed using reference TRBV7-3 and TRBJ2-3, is GAGVSQTPSNKVTEKGKYVELRCDPISGHTALYWYRQSLGQGPEFLIYFQGTGAADDSGLPNDRFFAVRPEGSVSTLKIQRTERGDSAVYLCASSLSGGGRTDTQYFGPGTRLTVL.